These T cell receptor beta chains were read from a single sample in a study of blood T cell repertoires in COVID-19. Clones were read by immunoSEQ multiplex PCR, and TCRdb kept only the in-frame ones, dropping some. In the table there are about 200,000 clones, around 82% of which are singletons. The sample was peripheral blood. These receptors all stem from a woman aged 70-85 years with acute or convalescent COVID-19. Both conserved end residues are trimmed from each CDR3.

v_call: TRBV9
cdr3_aa: ASSVEQAVGELF

v_call: TRBV19
cdr3_aa: ASSISPWGTNEKLF

v_call: TRBV28
cdr3_aa: ASSLSGVGQETQY

v_call: TRBV4-2
cdr3_aa: ASSQRAGGPSEQY

v_call: TRBV28
cdr3_aa: ASSLSTLFLIPGGYT

v_call: TRBV2
cdr3_aa: ASRPTGSNEQF

v_call: TRBV28
cdr3_aa: ASTRDKINEKLF

v_call: TRBV3-1/TRBV3-2
cdr3_aa: ASSQLGDEQF

v_call: TRBV20-1
cdr3_aa: SASKREGVSTDTQY

v_call: TRBV6-1
cdr3_aa: ASSEPYRANEQF

v_call: TRBV30
cdr3_aa: AWSLMNSPLH

v_call: TRBV24-1
cdr3_aa: ATSEEYGQGSSGANVLT

v_call: TRBV2
cdr3_aa: ASKRQINTGELF

v_call: TRBV3-1/TRBV3-2
cdr3_aa: ASSQDRARYGYT

v_call: TRBV5-4
cdr3_aa: ASSFIASTDTQY

v_call: TRBV6-5
cdr3_aa: ASRPLRRVSYEQY

v_call: TRBV18
cdr3_aa: ASSWTPGDEQF

v_call: TRBV3-1/TRBV3-2
cdr3_aa: ASSLLGGGEKLF

v_call: TRBV28
cdr3_aa: ASSRDRGQDSPLH

v_call: TRBV5-6
cdr3_aa: ASSLSRANSPLH

v_call: TRBV27
cdr3_aa: ATSLYPGGIYNEQF

v_call: TRBV27
cdr3_aa: ASSPRHTSSYEQY

v_call: TRBV3-1/TRBV3-2
cdr3_aa: ASSSSERNIQY

v_call: TRBV9
cdr3_aa: ASSPGGTALAKNIQY

v_call: TRBV2
cdr3_aa: ASSVNPGSSGANVLT

v_call: TRBV5-4
cdr3_aa: ASSLGTSGQETQY

v_call: TRBV9
cdr3_aa: ASSVELAGVYEQY

v_call: TRBV11-2
cdr3_aa: ASRLSGGDGYT

v_call: TRBV25-1
cdr3_aa: ASSEYGIGYNYGYT

v_call: TRBV5-1
cdr3_aa: ASSRLAGAGNTQY

v_call: TRBV27
cdr3_aa: ASSLSPVSSYNEQF

v_call: TRBV5-1
cdr3_aa: ASSKTGRSYNEQF

v_call: TRBV10-3
cdr3_aa: AISEFDGQGYNSPLH

v_call: TRBV19
cdr3_aa: ASSIALGPLAGGFEQY

v_call: TRBV5-1
cdr3_aa: ASSLEGVIRNEQF

v_call: TRBV5-1
cdr3_aa: ASRASMPGLGEKLF

v_call: TRBV5-1
cdr3_aa: ASSLGTGSTEAF

v_call: TRBV10-3
cdr3_aa: AISEHDRMYEQY

v_call: TRBV24-1
cdr3_aa: ATSGAGTNNEQF

v_call: TRBV7-2
cdr3_aa: ASSRQVGVTGEKLF

v_call: TRBV28
cdr3_aa: ASRDWNEKLF

v_call: TRBV24-1
cdr3_aa: ATSDYLADSYNEQF

v_call: TRBV10-3
cdr3_aa: AISEGSYNSPLH

v_call: TRBV9
cdr3_aa: ASSVVGGTFYGYT

v_call: TRBV5-1
cdr3_aa: ASSEDSVTDTQY

v_call: TRBV19
cdr3_aa: ASSILNQPQH

v_call: TRBV28
cdr3_aa: ASLLGGKWAF

v_call: TRBV19
cdr3_aa: ASSIVAVNTGELF

v_call: TRBV30
cdr3_aa: AWRDTPYQETQY

v_call: TRBV3-1/TRBV3-2
cdr3_aa: ASRGGTGGVNTEAF

v_call: TRBV24-1
cdr3_aa: ATSRGSGVYEQY

v_call: TRBV7-8
cdr3_aa: ASSGTGTSNRF

v_call: TRBV5-1
cdr3_aa: ASRDTSGQETQY

v_call: TRBV6-5
cdr3_aa: ASTTTGQWYEKLF

v_call: TRBV10-3
cdr3_aa: AISAGGDTQY

v_call: TRBV6-4
cdr3_aa: ASSVSDTGELF